Reported below is one T cell receptor beta chain. Antigen: not known. Generated by immunoSEQ multiplex PCR, the TCRdb table keeps only in-frame clones and is missing some. The table shows roughly 1.5 million clones, with roughly 98% occurring only once. Trimming took off 0 bases at V and 4 bases at J, with 12 bases between the two ends. The CDR3 loop spans 15 amino acids. Germline-derived CDR1 and CDR2 are SGHTA and FQGTGA. This entry is derived from a study of shared clonotypes between healthy human individuals. The study, taken as a whole, reports: Researchers sampled blood only, noting tissue repertoires likely differ.

The J gene is TRBJ2-5, the V gene TRBV7-3; no firm D call. Sequencing was done on a sample of naive CD4+ T cells sorted from blood. Subset in this sample: CD45RA+ positively selected. This clonotype was sampled from a man aged 25 to 40 in good health. CDR3 sequence: CASSLTAGSGETQYF. The CDR3 DNA sequence: TGTGCCAGCAGCTTAACGGCCGGGTCGGGAGAGACCCAGTACTTC.